The rows below give T cell receptor beta chains drawn from one sample of a study of T cell repertoires in cytomegalovirus infection. TCRdb itself ran the reads through MiXCR, one entry per CDR3 protein. Of hundreds of thousands of distinct CDR3 sequences in the sample, 30% to 40% were seen once. For these TCRs, the target antigens are not known. Sequenced material: cultured PBMCs, taken from culture after CMV antigen stimulation. Every receptor here comes from a human donor in good health (CMV status not recorded). Some clones in this sample may be carry-over from other donors' samples. The CDR3 runs from the conserved cysteine through the conserved F or W. A D gene is named only where the DNA matches it firmly. Only some rows state a clone size, as once, few, many or a class for expanded clones.

J gene: TRBJ2-5; V gene: TRBV7-2; clone size: many; D gene: NA; CDR3 protein: CASSLFRGNQETQYF; CDR3 DNA: TGTGCCAGCAGCTTATTTCGTGGCAACCAAGAGACCCAGTACTTC
J gene: TRBJ2-1; V gene: TRBV29-1; clone size: few; D gene: TRBD2; CDR3 protein: CSVGTGTSGPYNEQFF; CDR3 DNA: TGCAGCGTCGGAACCGGGACTAGCGGACCTTACAATGAGCAGTTCTTC
J gene: TRBJ2-3; V gene: TRBV5-4; clone size: few; D gene: TRBD1; CDR3 protein: CASSRTGATDTQYF; CDR3 DNA: TGTGCCAGCAGCAGGACAGGGGCCACAGATACGCAGTATTTT
J gene: TRBJ2-1; V gene: TRBV28; clone size: few; D gene: NA; CDR3 protein: CASSFPGGDSDEQFF; CDR3 DNA: TGTGCCAGCAGTTTCCCGGGGGGCGATTCGGATGAGCAGTTCTTC
J gene: TRBJ1-2; V gene: TRBV25-1; clone size: NA; D gene: NA; CDR3 protein: CASSEGLDYGYTF; CDR3 DNA: TGTGCCAGCAGTGAGGGTTTAGACTATGGCTACACCTTC
J gene: TRBJ1-2; V gene: TRBV7-2; clone size: few; D gene: TRBD1; CDR3 protein: CASSSQGARGYTF; CDR3 DNA: TGTGCCAGCAGCTCACAGGGGGCTCGGGGCTACACCTTC
J gene: TRBJ2-1; V gene: TRBV20-1; clone size: few; D gene: TRBD2; CDR3 protein: CSADGLAGSYNEQFF; CDR3 DNA: TGCAGTGCTGACGGACTAGCGGGGAGTTACAATGAGCAGTTCTTC
J gene: TRBJ2-3; V gene: TRBV4-3; clone size: NA; D gene: NA; CDR3 protein: CASSPGGSGFTDTQYF; CDR3 DNA: TGCGCCAGCAGCCCTGGGGGGTCGGGATTCACAGATACGCAGTATTTT
J gene: TRBJ2-3; V gene: TRBV7-6; clone size: NA; D gene: NA; CDR3 protein: CASSLGPRGDPDTQYF; CDR3 DNA: TGTGCCAGCAGCTTAGGACCTAGGGGGGACCCAGATACGCAGTATTTT
J gene: TRBJ1-2; V gene: TRBV29-1; clone size: NA; D gene: TRBD1; CDR3 protein: CSVAGGTDTYPNYGYTF; CDR3 DNA: TGCAGCGTTGCCGGGGGGACAGACACTTATCCAAACTATGGCTACACCTTC
J gene: TRBJ1-3; V gene: TRBV19; clone size: NA; D gene: TRBD1; CDR3 protein: CASSWADRGAGNTIYF; CDR3 DNA: TGTGCCAGTAGTTGGGCGGACAGGGGTGCTGGAAACACCATATATTTT
J gene: TRBJ1-5; V gene: TRBV7-2; clone size: NA; D gene: NA; CDR3 protein: CASSPGLGNQPQHF; CDR3 DNA: TGTGCCAGCAGCCCGGGGTTGGGGAATCAGCCCCAGCATTTT
J gene: TRBJ1-1; V gene: TRBV10-3; clone size: NA; D gene: NA; CDR3 protein: CAISDPGSNTEAFF; CDR3 DNA: TGTGCCATCAGTGACCCCGGTTCGAACACTGAAGCTTTCTTT
J gene: TRBJ2-7; V gene: TRBV11-2; clone size: NA; D gene: NA; CDR3 protein: CASSLRGGQSYEQYF; CDR3 DNA: TGTGCCAGCAGCTTACGGGGGGGACAGAGCTACGAGCAGTACTTC
J gene: TRBJ2-1; V gene: TRBV5-4; clone size: few; D gene: TRBD2; CDR3 protein: CASQTSGSFSPKSYNEQFF; CDR3 DNA: TGTGCCAGCCAGACAAGCGGGAGTTTCAGCCCGAAATCCTACAATGAGCAGTTCTTC
J gene: TRBJ2-2; V gene: TRBV24-1; clone size: NA; D gene: NA; CDR3 protein: CATGRSNTGELFF; CDR3 DNA: TGTGCCACGGGACGGTCGAACACCGGGGAGCTGTTTTTT
J gene: TRBJ1-3; V gene: TRBV28; clone size: NA; D gene: NA; CDR3 protein: CASQDLSGNTIYF; CDR3 DNA: TGTGCCAGCCAGGACCTCTCTGGAAACACCATATATTTT
J gene: TRBJ1-5; V gene: TRBV12-3/TRBV12-4; clone size: NA; D gene: NA; CDR3 protein: CASSSNDPAPQHF; CDR3 DNA: TGTGCCAGCAGTTCAAACGACCCCGCGCCCCAGCATTTT
J gene: TRBJ2-2; V gene: TRBV7-9; clone size: few; D gene: NA; CDR3 protein: CASSLVAGRANTGELFF; CDR3 DNA: TGTGCCAGCAGCTTAGTCGCCGGGCGGGCGAACACCGGGGAGCTGTTTTTT
J gene: TRBJ2-7; V gene: TRBV12-3/TRBV12-4; clone size: NA; D gene: NA; CDR3 protein: CASSFVGNHEQYF; CDR3 DNA: TGTGCCAGCAGTTTTGTTGGCAATCACGAGCAGTACTTC
J gene: TRBJ2-2; V gene: TRBV7-2; clone size: many; D gene: TRBD1; CDR3 protein: CASSQTGVGTGELFF; CDR3 DNA: TGTGCCAGCAGCCAGACAGGGGTTGGCACCGGGGAGCTGTTTTTT
J gene: TRBJ2-2; V gene: TRBV6-6; clone size: NA; D gene: NA; CDR3 protein: CASSPDQGNTGELFF; CDR3 DNA: TGTGCCAGCAGTCCAGACCAGGGGAACACCGGGGAGCTGTTTTTT
J gene: TRBJ2-1; V gene: TRBV7-9; clone size: NA; D gene: TRBD1; CDR3 protein: CASSTGDREEFF; CDR3 DNA: TGTGCCAGCAGCACGGGCGACAGGGAAGAGTTCTTC
J gene: TRBJ2-3; V gene: TRBV20-1; clone size: NA; D gene: TRBD2; CDR3 protein: CSASGGAVDTQYF; CDR3 DNA: TGCAGTGCTAGCGGGGGGGCCGTAGATACGCAGTATTTT
J gene: TRBJ2-3; V gene: TRBV2; clone size: NA; D gene: NA; CDR3 protein: CASSPIRGQDTQYF; CDR3 DNA: TGTGCCAGCAGCCCGATACGGGGCCAAGATACGCAGTATTTT
J gene: TRBJ2-1; V gene: TRBV7-2; clone size: many; D gene: TRBD2; CDR3 protein: CASSPGLAGLGEQFF; CDR3 DNA: TGTGCCAGCAGCCCCGGACTAGCGGGACTGGGGGAGCAGTTCTTC
J gene: TRBJ1-4; V gene: TRBV4-1; clone size: NA; D gene: TRBD1; CDR3 protein: CASTRDRVKINEKLFF; CDR3 DNA: TGCGCCAGCACCCGGGACAGGGTTAAGATTAATGAAAAACTGTTTTTT
J gene: TRBJ1-1; V gene: TRBV11-2; clone size: NA; D gene: NA; CDR3 protein: CASSLPSRGEAFF; CDR3 DNA: TGTGCCAGCAGCTTACCCTCGAGAGGTGAAGCTTTCTTT
J gene: TRBJ1-3; V gene: TRBV12-3/TRBV12-4; clone size: NA; D gene: NA; CDR3 protein: CASNVGAQGNTIYF; CDR3 DNA: TGTGCCAGCAACGTGGGGGCGCAGGGAAACACCATATATTTT
J gene: TRBJ1-2; V gene: TRBV2; clone size: NA; D gene: TRBD1; CDR3 protein: CASKGDSYGYTF; CDR3 DNA: TGTGCCAGCAAGGGGGACAGCTATGGCTACACCTTC
J gene: TRBJ1-1; V gene: TRBV11-2; clone size: many; D gene: NA; CDR3 protein: CASSGPGGTEAFF; CDR3 DNA: TGTGCCAGCAGTGGGCCCGGAGGTACTGAAGCTTTCTTT
J gene: TRBJ1-1; V gene: TRBV27; clone size: NA; D gene: NA; CDR3 protein: CASKSSGGLNTEAFF; CDR3 DNA: TGTGCCAGCAAGTCTTCCGGGGGCCTGAACACTGAAGCTTTCTTT
J gene: TRBJ2-1; V gene: TRBV7-2; clone size: many; D gene: NA; CDR3 protein: CASSLLSSFNEQFF; CDR3 DNA: TGTGCCAGCAGCTTATTATCTAGTTTCAATGAGCAGTTCTTC
J gene: TRBJ1-5; V gene: TRBV19; clone size: once; D gene: NA; CDR3 protein: CASKGGGDQPQHF; CDR3 DNA: TGTGCCAGTAAAGGTGGAGGGGACCAGCCCCAGCATTTT
J gene: TRBJ2-2; V gene: TRBV19; clone size: NA; D gene: NA; CDR3 protein: CASSQGRGTGTAGELFF; CDR3 DNA: TGTGCCAGTAGTCAGGGCAGGGGCACCGGGACCGCCGGGGAGCTGTTTTTT
J gene: TRBJ2-1; V gene: TRBV12-3/TRBV12-4; clone size: NA; D gene: NA; CDR3 protein: CASRSRDEQFF; CDR3 DNA: TGTGCCAGCAGGTCTCGCGATGAGCAGTTCTTC